This record covers a single T cell receptor beta chain. Method: immunoSEQ multiplex PCR; TCRdb's copy keeps in-frame clones and lacks some. The sample shows a few hundred thousand clones, about 85% of them seen only once. The sample belongs to a study of blood T cell repertoires in COVID-19. Trimming took 0 bases from V and 6 from J; bases not matched to a gene: 6. The CDR3 spans 15 residues. In germline, CDR1 is MNHEY, CDR2 SMNVEV (reference sequence). The sequence came from a woman aged 25 to 39 who had recovered from COVID-19. The specimen was PBMCs or T cells enriched from blood (not recorded which). The chain recombines TRBV27 with TRBJ2-3; 7 bases agree with TRBD1. The CDR3 sequence is CASSLSKGALDTQYF. The CDR3 DNA follows: TGTGCCAGCAGTTTATCGAAGGGGGCTTTGGATACGCAGTATTTT.